The source of this TCR beta chain is a study of blood T cell repertoires in COVID-19. Participant-given clinical history determined each cohort assignment. The assay was immunoSEQ multiplex PCR, and TCRdb's table has in-frame clones only and misses some. The data show 250,000 to 300,000 clones, with around 89% seen just once and 8.8% held by the top ten. There are 15 residues in the CDR3. V dropped 2 bases and J dropped 5 bases, with 15 bases sitting between them. The V gene's germline CDR1 is WSHSY and CDR2 SAAADI. This chain connects TRBV10-2 to TRBJ1-1; D call uncertain. The receptor's source is a man aged 40-55 years who had recovered from COVID-19. Source material: PBMCs or T cells enriched from blood (not recorded which). Here the CDR3 reads CASSEALRVRTEAFF. The CDR3 bases are TGCGCCAGCAGTGAGGCTCTCCGGGTTAGGACTGAAGCTTTCTTT.